The clone carrying this T cell receptor (beta chain) was recorded a few times. Gene names refer to mouse genes. Read coverage stops 3 residues before the CDR3 terminus; the germline J gene supplies the remainder. CDR3 length: 15 amino acids. The ends were cut back, 3 bases at V and 2 bases at J, with 9 bases in the middle. CDR1 and CDR2 (germline): FNHDT, SITEND (reference sequence). The data were obtained in a study of CD8+ T cells in alopecia areata. Scientists pooled cutaneous lymph node cells and sorted them on CD4, CD8alpha, NKG2D, NKG2ACE and other markers. Extracted RNA was reverse transcribed into cDNA, the sequencing template. The data were produced by immunoSEQ multiplex PCR, yet TCRdb's version contains in-frame clones alone and is incomplete. The sample includes around 290,000 clones, none of them occurring once.

The rearrangement joins TRBV19 to TRBJ1-6; D not resolved. TRBJ1-6 qualifies as an ORF whose function is uncertain. The material sequenced was CD4+ T cells sorted from a lymph node. The origin of this receptor is a C3H/HeJ mouse with alopecia areata. MHC haplotype here: H2-k. The sequenced CDR3 bases are TGTGCCAGCAGTACTCCGATACCCTATAATTCGCCC. Encoded protein: CASSTPIPYNSP. The whole CDR3 sequence reads CASSTPIPYNSPLYF.